The rows below give T cell receptor beta chains drawn from one sample of a study of blood T cell repertoires in COVID-19. The protocol was immunoSEQ multiplex PCR, while the TCRdb copy is restricted to in-frame clones and leaves out a portion. This sample yields over 450,000 clones, of which 85% to 90% are seen a single time; under 8.5% belongs to the top ten. The specimen sequenced was peripheral blood. These receptor sequences come from a woman aged 50 to 65 with COVID-19, enrolled during active disease. Each CDR3 is given with its conserved first and last residue. Fields, in order: clone size, V gene, D gene, J gene, CDR3 DNA, CDR3 protein. D genes are given only for firm matches. Clone size is given for some rows only: seen once, a few or many times, or a class if the clone is expanded.

clone_size: few; v_call: TRBV30; d_call: .; j_call: TRBJ1-2; cdr3_nt: TGTGCCTGGAGTGTCCGGAGTACGGCCTATGGCTACACCTTC; cdr3_aa: CAWSVRSTAYGYTF
clone_size: .; v_call: TRBV11-2; d_call: TRBD1; j_call: TRBJ1-1; cdr3_nt: TGTGCCAGCAGCTTGGGGACAGGGTACTCTGAAGCTTTCTTT; cdr3_aa: CASSLGTGYSEAFF
clone_size: .; v_call: TRBV6-6; d_call: TRBD1; j_call: TRBJ2-1; cdr3_nt: TGTGCCAGCAAGACAGGGTTCAATGAGCAGTTCTTC; cdr3_aa: CASKTGFNEQFF
clone_size: .; v_call: TRBV4-2; d_call: .; j_call: TRBJ1-2; cdr3_nt: TGTGCCAGCAGCCAAGACCTCGGGGGGTTCTACACCTTC; cdr3_aa: CASSQDLGGFYTF
clone_size: .; v_call: TRBV7-3; d_call: TRBD2; j_call: TRBJ2-3; cdr3_nt: TGTGCCAGCAGCTTAGGGCTTCGGGGACTAGCAGATACGCAGTATTTT; cdr3_aa: CASSLGLRGLADTQYF
clone_size: .; v_call: TRBV5-1; d_call: .; j_call: TRBJ1-4; cdr3_nt: TGCGCCAGCAGCTATTCGGGAGCAGTCACTAATGAAAAACTGTTTTTT; cdr3_aa: CASSYSGAVTNEKLFF
clone_size: .; v_call: TRBV7-9; d_call: TRBD1; j_call: TRBJ1-2; cdr3_nt: TGTGCCAGCAGCCCAAGCCCCACAGGGGATAGCTATGGCTACACCTTC; cdr3_aa: CASSPSPTGDSYGYTF
clone_size: .; v_call: TRBV21-1; d_call: .; j_call: TRBJ1-1; cdr3_nt: TGTGCCAGCACCATAGGCAGTGGGGACAGGGGACACACTGAAGCTTTCTTT; cdr3_aa: CASTIGSGDRGHTEAFF
clone_size: .; v_call: TRBV3-1/TRBV3-2; d_call: .; j_call: TRBJ2-3; cdr3_nt: TGTGCCAGCAGCCCTACAGGGAGCACAGATACGCAGTATTTT; cdr3_aa: CASSPTGSTDTQYF
clone_size: .; v_call: TRBV7-2; d_call: .; j_call: TRBJ1-6; cdr3_nt: TGTGCCAGCAGACCAGGGGTGAGGAATTCACCCCTCCACTTT; cdr3_aa: CASRPGVRNSPLHF
clone_size: .; v_call: TRBV4-1; d_call: .; j_call: TRBJ1-1; cdr3_nt: TGCGCCAGCAGCCAAGAAGAACAGAGAGACACTGAAGCTTTCTTT; cdr3_aa: CASSQEEQRDTEAFF
clone_size: .; v_call: TRBV30; d_call: TRBD1; j_call: TRBJ1-2; cdr3_nt: TGTGCCTGGTCCCGAGGGACAGGGGATGGCTACACCTTC; cdr3_aa: CAWSRGTGDGYTF
clone_size: .; v_call: TRBV6-5; d_call: TRBD2; j_call: TRBJ2-7; cdr3_nt: TGTGCCAGCAACAGCGGGGGATTCTCCTACGAGCAGTACTTC; cdr3_aa: CASNSGGFSYEQYF
clone_size: .; v_call: TRBV28; d_call: .; j_call: TRBJ1-2; cdr3_nt: TGTGCCAGCAGGTCCAACCAGGGTTTTGGCTACACCTTC; cdr3_aa: CASRSNQGFGYTF
clone_size: .; v_call: TRBV21-1; d_call: .; j_call: TRBJ2-7; cdr3_nt: TGTGCCAGCAGCAAAAGGGGAATGACAGCCCTCGAGCAGTACTTC; cdr3_aa: CASSKRGMTALEQYF
clone_size: few; v_call: TRBV5-5; d_call: .; j_call: TRBJ1-1; cdr3_nt: TGTGCCAGCAGCCGCCAGGGGAACACTGAAGCTTTCTTT; cdr3_aa: CASSRQGNTEAFF
clone_size: .; v_call: TRBV9; d_call: .; j_call: TRBJ1-2; cdr3_nt: TGTGCCAGCAGCCCCTTCTACGTCACCGGGGATGGCTACACCTTC; cdr3_aa: CASSPFYVTGDGYTF
clone_size: once; v_call: TRBV3-1/TRBV3-2; d_call: .; j_call: TRBJ1-2; cdr3_nt: TGTGCCAGCAGTGGTTCACAAGGAGGCTATGGCTACACCTTC; cdr3_aa: CASSGSQGGYGYTF
clone_size: .; v_call: TRBV7-8; d_call: .; j_call: TRBJ2-6; cdr3_nt: TGTGCCAGCAGCTTATCAGGTCCCACCTCTGGGGCCAACGTCCTGACTTTC; cdr3_aa: CASSLSGPTSGANVLTF
clone_size: .; v_call: TRBV5-1; d_call: TRBD1; j_call: TRBJ1-6; cdr3_nt: TGCGCCAGCAGCTTGAATCTACGAGGACAGGGGAGCTCACCCCTCCACTTT; cdr3_aa: CASSLNLRGQGSSPLHF
clone_size: .; v_call: TRBV14; d_call: .; j_call: TRBJ1-2; cdr3_nt: TGTGCCAGCAGCCAGATCAGGGCAGGCGATGGCTACACCTTC; cdr3_aa: CASSQIRAGDGYTF
clone_size: .; v_call: TRBV6-5; d_call: .; j_call: TRBJ2-2; cdr3_nt: TGTGCCATCTCACCGTGGAGGGGGCCCACCGGGGAGCTGTTTTTT; cdr3_aa: CAISPWRGPTGELFF
clone_size: .; v_call: TRBV10-2; d_call: TRBD1; j_call: TRBJ2-7; cdr3_nt: TGCGCCAGCAGTGCCCGGGACAGGGGGCTATACGAGCAGTACTTC; cdr3_aa: CASSARDRGLYEQYF
clone_size: .; v_call: TRBV10-3; d_call: TRBD1; j_call: TRBJ1-1; cdr3_nt: TGTGCCATCAGTGAGTCCGGAACAGGGGGTCGGAGAGGAACTGAAGCTTTCTTT; cdr3_aa: CAISESGTGGRRGTEAFF
clone_size: .; v_call: TRBV6-1; d_call: .; j_call: TRBJ1-2; cdr3_nt: TGTGCCAGCAGTGAAAACAGGGTCCGCTACACCTTC; cdr3_aa: CASSENRVRYTF
clone_size: few; v_call: TRBV25-1; d_call: .; j_call: TRBJ2-7; cdr3_nt: TGTGCCAGCAGTGAATGGGGGGTTAGCTCCTACGAGCAGTACTTC; cdr3_aa: CASSEWGVSSYEQYF
clone_size: .; v_call: TRBV28; d_call: TRBD1; j_call: TRBJ1-2; cdr3_nt: TGTGCCAGCAGTGAGGGACAGGGACGTAGGGGCTACACCTTC; cdr3_aa: CASSEGQGRRGYTF
clone_size: .; v_call: TRBV6-6; d_call: .; j_call: TRBJ1-2; cdr3_nt: TGTGCCAGCATACAGGCGGGGGGCTACACCTTC; cdr3_aa: CASIQAGGYTF
clone_size: .; v_call: TRBV5-4; d_call: TRBD1; j_call: TRBJ1-3; cdr3_nt: TGTGCCAGCAGCTTGAACAGGGGTGCGGGAAACACCATATATTTT; cdr3_aa: CASSLNRGAGNTIYF
clone_size: .; v_call: TRBV5-1; d_call: TRBD1; j_call: TRBJ2-3; cdr3_nt: TGCGCCAGCAGTAACGGGGACAGACACACAGATACGCAGTATTTT; cdr3_aa: CASSNGDRHTDTQYF
clone_size: .; v_call: TRBV3-1/TRBV3-2; d_call: .; j_call: TRBJ1-1; cdr3_nt: TGTGCCAGCAGCCATGGACACGGTCTTGAAGCTTTCTTT; cdr3_aa: CASSHGHGLEAFF
clone_size: .; v_call: TRBV2; d_call: .; j_call: TRBJ1-2; cdr3_nt: TGTGCCGTCCGGGGGGGCCGGGGCTACACCTTC; cdr3_aa: CAVRGGRGYTF
clone_size: .; v_call: TRBV27; d_call: .; j_call: TRBJ1-6; cdr3_nt: TGTGCCAGCAGTTTAAGTAGTACCCATGAGAATTCACCCCTCCACTTT; cdr3_aa: CASSLSSTHENSPLHF
clone_size: .; v_call: TRBV28; d_call: .; j_call: TRBJ1-1; cdr3_nt: TGTGCCAGCAGTTTGACAGAGAACACTGAAGCTTTCTTT; cdr3_aa: CASSLTENTEAFF
clone_size: .; v_call: TRBV5-1; d_call: TRBD1; j_call: TRBJ1-2; cdr3_nt: TGCGCCAGCAGCGACGGGACAGGGGAATTAGGCTACACCTTC; cdr3_aa: CASSDGTGELGYTF
clone_size: .; v_call: TRBV5-6; d_call: .; j_call: TRBJ1-2; cdr3_nt: TGTGCCAGCAGCGTGGGACACCCTACGCCCGGCTACACCTTC; cdr3_aa: CASSVGHPTPGYTF
clone_size: .; v_call: TRBV11-2; d_call: .; j_call: TRBJ2-7; cdr3_nt: TGTGCCAGCAGCTTAGATAGGGGCAGCCCCTACGAGCAGTACTTC; cdr3_aa: CASSLDRGSPYEQYF